What follows describes a single T cell receptor beta chain. This record comes from a study of blood T cell repertoires in COVID-19. At the level of the study: COVID-19 samples collected from the United States, Italy and Spain covered acute and convalescent phases. PBMCs, B-cell-depleted T cells, or T cells provided the cDNA or gDNA that made up the material.

As handled by the study authors: Amplified reference gene primers provided the basis for estimating nucleated cell counts. The protocol was immunoSEQ multiplex PCR, while the TCRdb copy is restricted to in-frame clones and leaves out a portion. V and J calls and clone size come straight from that table; D and trimming were deduced from the DNA. The sample gives 12,000 or so clones, about three quarters of which show up once; 6% to 7.5% is in the top ten. Germline CDR1 reads SGHRS; CDR2 reads YFSETQ. The CDR3 length is 16 residues. Germline trimming cut 1 base from V and 4 bases from J; bases unmatched to any gene: 6. Patients in Seattle were enrolled during active infection, then followed longitudinally.

This receptor was taken from a man between 60 and 75 years old with COVID-19, enrolled during active disease. This chain connects TRBV5-1 to TRBJ2-1; 9 bases match TRBD1. Sequencing was performed on peripheral blood. CDR3 sequence: CASSLFRGQGYNEQFF. The DNA for the CDR3 is TGCGCCAGCAGCTTGTTCCGGGGACAGGGATACAATGAGCAGTTCTTC. The full variable domain, with the rest looked up from reference TRBV5-1 and TRBJ2-1, is KAGVTQTPRYLIKTRGQQVTLSCSPISGHRSVSWYQQTPGQGLQFLFEYFSETQRNKGNFPGRFSGRQFSNSRSEMNVSTLELGDSALYLCASSLFRGQGYNEQFFGPGTRLTVL.